This T cell receptor (beta chain) is drawn from a study of blood T cell repertoires in COVID-19. Study-wide context: Donors in the United States, Italy and Spain gave samples during acute or convalescent COVID-19.

Per the original methods: Scientists estimated how many nucleated cells there were by amplifying reference gene primers. Generated by immunoSEQ multiplex PCR, the TCRdb table keeps only in-frame clones and is missing some. Clonal size and the V and J genes are those of that table, whereas D and trimming came from the DNA. Here the sample spans 250,000 or so clones, less than 90% being singletons. CDR3 size: 14 residues. The V and J ends lost 3 bases and 4 bases respectively, with 11 bases between them. Germline lookup yields CDR1 KGHDR and CDR2 SFDVKD. The chain carries TRBV24-1 and TRBJ1-2; D is unclear. The sequencing input was peripheral blood. The origin of this receptor is a middle-aged woman who had recovered from COVID-19. For the CDR3, the DNA is TGTGCCACCAGTGATAAGGCGGAATTCTATGGCTACACCTTC. Amino acid sequence: CATSDKAEFYGYTF.